Sequencing of this T cell receptor beta chain was carried out in a study of T cell responses to AZD1222 COVID-19 vaccine. Only in-frame clones appear in the TCRdb table, and some are missing; sequencing was by immunoSEQ multiplex PCR. This table has about 120,000 clones, 70% to 90% appearing once. This CDR3 comprises 15 residues. V lost 5 bases and J 7 bases, leaving 17 bases between the germline ends. Looked up from germline, CDR1 is MDHEN and CDR2 is SYDVKM. The specimen comprised peripheral blood, sampled on day 0 of AZD1222 vaccination. The rearrangement links TRBV28 to TRBJ1-4; the D gene is possibly TRBD1 (6 bases). This clonotype was sampled from an adult in good health. The CDR3 DNA sequence: TGTGCCAGCAGTCCCAGAAGGGGGAAATTTGAAAAACTGTTTTTT. Its translation: CASSPRRGKFEKLFF. Full variable domain (rest looked up from reference TRBV28 and TRBJ1-4): DVKVTQSSRYLVKRTGEKVFLECVQDMDHENMFWYRQDPGLGLRLIYFSYDVKMKEKGDIPEGYSVSREKKERFSLILESASTNQTSMYLCASSPRRGKFEKLFFGSGTQLSVL.